This section outlines one T cell receptor beta chain sequence together with its context. Some clones are missing from TCRdb's copy, which holds only in-frame ones; the method was immunoSEQ multiplex PCR. The sample records tens of thousands of clones, almost 95% being singletons. The record originates from a study of T cell changes during pregnancy in multiple sclerosis. The CDR3 is 16 amino acids. CDR1 MNHNY and CDR2 SVGAGI come from the germline V gene (reference sequence). V was clipped by 2 bases and J by 1 base, with 14 bases between them. Here the sequenced sample was CD4+ T cells from peripheral blood mononuclear cells, taken in the third trimester of pregnancy. This sequence joins TRBV6-6 and TRBJ2-5; tentatively, D is TRBD1 (6 bases). The receptor was derived from a female donor with multiple sclerosis, enrolled in a pregnancy study. In nucleotides, the CDR3 is TGTGCCAGCAGTTACCCACACAGGGATTCCCAAGAGACCCAGTACTTC. Protein sequence: CASSYPHRDSQETQYF.